The next 20 T cell receptor beta chains were all read from a single sample in a study of memory CD4+ T cells and cytomegalovirus serostatus. The sort gate was single viable CD3+CD4+CD8-CD45RO+ cells for memory CD4+ T cells. Here immunoSEQ multiplex PCR was the method, and the copy in TCRdb shows in-frame clones only, minus some. Found here are approximately 74,000 clones, 70% to 80% of them singletons; the top ten hold 4% to 5.5%. Sequenced: memory CD4+ T cells from blood. Receptors were obtained from an adult in good health and CMV-seropositive.

The chain joins TRBV28 to TRBJ1-3, with 7 bases matching TRBD1. Germline assignment: CDR1 MDHEN and CDR2 SYDVKM. This CDR3 has 15 amino acids. Unmatched junction bases numbered 3, after V lost 4 bases and J lost 0 bases. CDR3: CASSSTGPSGNTIYF. The CDR3 DNA follows: TGTGCCAGCAGTTCGACAGGGCCCTCTGGAAACACCATATATTTT.

This chain uses TRBV7-3 with TRBJ1-1; D is unresolved. This CDR3 is 13 amino acids long. The germline V gene has CDR1 SGHTA and CDR2 FQGTGA. With 4 bases removed from V and 7 bases from J, the gap between germline ends came to 13 bases. The chain's CDR3 is CASSSTTFNEAFF. The CDR3 DNA sequence: TGTGCCAGCAGCTCAACCACCTTCAATGAAGCTTTCTTT.

The chain couples TRBV30 to TRBJ2-1; D may be TRBD2 (6 bases). This CDR3 has 15 residues. Germline CDR1 and CDR2: GTSNPN and SVGIG (reference sequence). V was cut by 2 bases and J by 10 bases, with 21 bases left in between. The CDR3 loop is CAWSKTHSFREEQFF. In DNA, the CDR3 is TGTGCCTGGAGTAAGACTCATAGTTTTCGGGAGGAGCAGTTCTTC.

This chain uses TRBV7-9 with TRBJ2-1; no firm D call. V was shortened by 2 bases and J by 9 bases, with 11 bases between the two germline ends. The germline V gene has CDR1 SEHNR and CDR2 FQNEAQ (reference sequence). The CDR3 is 13 residues long. Here the CDR3 DNA reads TGTGCCAGCAGCTTAAGGAGCATGGGTGAGCAGTTCTTC. Its translation is CASSLRSMGEQFF. Using reference TRBV7-9 and TRBJ2-1 for the parts outside the CDR3, the full variable domain is DTGVSQNPRHKITKRGQNVTFRCDPISEHNRLYWYRQTLGQGPEFLTYFQNEAQLEKSRLLSDRFSAERPKGSFSTLEIQRTEQGDSAMYLCASSLRSMGEQFFGPGTRLTVL.

This chain links TRBV5-1 with TRBJ1-1, with 7 bases identical to TRBD1. Germline V lookup: CDR1 SGHRS, CDR2 YFSETQ. The CDR3 extends over 15 amino acids. Trimming cost V 4 bases and J 3 bases; bases outside gene matches: 9. CDR3 loop: CASSPPGGGDTEAFF. For the CDR3, the DNA is TGCGCCAGCAGCCCGCCAGGGGGAGGGGACACTGAAGCTTTCTTT. The variable domain in full, completed from reference TRBV5-1 and TRBJ1-1, reads KAGVTQTPRYLIKTRGQQVTLSCSPISGHRSVSWYQQTPGQGLQFLFEYFSETQRNKGNFPGRFSGRQFSNSRSEMNVSTLELGDSALYLCASSPPGGGDTEAFFGQGTRLTVV.

In regard to this clone: Distinct nucleotide sequences in the sample also encode this CDR3. The CDR3 bases are TGCGCCAGCAGCGCGGAGACAGGGGACAATCAGCCCCAGCATTTT. Translated: CASSAETGDNQPQHF. The chain joins TRBV5-1 to TRBJ1-5; 8 nucleotides align to TRBD1. The CDR3 is 15 amino acids. Germline V gene sequence: CDR1 SGHRS, CDR2 YFSETQ. V lost 4 bases to trimming and J lost 3 bases; unmatched junction nucleotides: 6.

The rearrangement links TRBV5-1 to TRBJ1-2; D is undetermined. V was pared by 4 bases and J by 0 bases, with 10 bases between. The V gene's germline CDR1 is SGHRS and CDR2 YFSETQ. The CDR3 loop spans 14 amino acids. The CDR3 coding sequence is TGCGCCAGCAGCCCGGACGGAGCTAACTATGGCTACACCTTC. This codes for CASSPDGANYGYTF.

This clone showed up just a few times. The chain combines TRBV6-6 with TRBJ2-1; TRBD1 aligns across 8 bases. Germline values: CDR1 MNHNY, CDR2 SVGAGI (reference sequence). The junction had 0 bases not matched to a gene; V was cut back by 4 bases and J by 1 base. The CDR3 consists of 14 residues. The CDR3 spells CASSWTGSYNEQFF. The CDR3 DNA reads as TGTGCCAGCAGTTGGACAGGGTCCTACAATGAGCAGTTCTTC.

This sequence joins TRBV7-2 and TRBJ2-7; D is uncertain. Germline V gene sequence: CDR1 SGHTA, CDR2 FQGNSA. V was pared by 1 base and J by 4 bases, with 8 bases between. The CDR3 covers 13 residues. For the CDR3, the DNA is TGTGCCAGCAGCTTAGGGCGGCAATACGAGCAGTACTTC. Residues: CASSLGRQYEQYF.

The chain recombines TRBV5-6 with TRBJ1-1; a possible D gene is TRBD1 (5 bases). Germline V CDR1 and CDR2: SGHDT, YYEEEE. Deletions cut 0 bases from V and 5 bases from J, with 17 bases between. The CDR3 sequence is 16 residues long. DNA for the CDR3: TGTGCCAGCAGCTTGGGTGGCGGGGCGCCCTGGACTGAAGCTTTCTTT. This translates into CASSLGGGAPWTEAFF. Full variable domain (outside the CDR3, taken from reference TRBV5-6 and TRBJ1-1): DAGVTQSPTHLIKTRGQQVTLRCSPKSGHDTVSWYQQALGQGPQFIFQYYEEEERQRGNFPDRFSGHQFPNYSSELNVNALLLGDSALYLCASSLGGGAPWTEAFFGQGTRLTVV.

The CDR3 region is CASSLRGRWTDTQYF. CDR3 DNA: TGTGCCAGCAGCCTCAGGGGGCGCTGGACAGATACGCAGTATTTT. J is TRBJ2-3 and V is TRBV11-3, with 8 nucleotides matching TRBD1. This CDR3 has 15 amino acids. J was trimmed by 3 bases and V by 5 bases; bases with no gene match: 7. Germline loops: CDR1 SGHNT, CDR2 YENEEA.

The V and J genes are TRBV9 and TRBJ2-7, with unresolved D. The V end lost 5 bases, the J end lost 3 bases, and 6 bases lay between the germline ends. Germline V lookup: CDR1 SGDLS, CDR2 YYNGEE. The CDR3 spans 11 residues. CDR3 DNA: TGTGCCAGCAGTTCTTGCTACGAGCAGTACTTC. Residues: CASSSCYEQYF.

The CDR3 region is CASRSGQGVGEQYF. CDR3 sequence (DNA): TGCGCCAGCAGGTCCGGGCAGGGGGTAGGGGAGCAGTACTTC. V gene TRBV5-1 combines with J gene TRBJ2-7; 7 bases are shared with TRBD1. J lost 7 bases, V lost 5 bases, and 12 bases had no gene match. Germline CDR1 and CDR2: SGHRS and YFSETQ. CDR3 length: 14 residues.

The chain recombines TRBV30 with TRBJ1-2, with D tentatively TRBD1 (5 bases). This CDR3 has 13 residues. V was pared by 2 bases and J by 8 bases, with 15 bases between. From germline, CDR1 is GTSNPN and CDR2 SVGIG (reference sequence). CDR3 nucleotides: TGTGCCTGGAGTCCCTCCCGGGACGGGGGCTACACCTTC. It codes for CAWSPSRDGGYTF.

This clone was counted only a few times. The rearrangement uses TRBV5-1 and TRBJ1-1, with TRBD1 identical over 9 bases. Germline V gene sequence: CDR1 SGHRS, CDR2 YFSETQ. The CDR3 spans 15 residues. V shed 0 bases and J 5 bases; nucleotides not matched to a gene: 5. The chain's CDR3 is CASSLDRGRGTEAFF. The CDR3 nucleotides read TGCGCCAGCAGCTTGGACAGGGGGCGAGGGACTGAAGCTTTCTTT. Filled out from reference TRBV5-1 and TRBJ1-1, the complete variable domain reads KAGVTQTPRYLIKTRGQQVTLSCSPISGHRSVSWYQQTPGQGLQFLFEYFSETQRNKGNFPGRFSGRQFSNSRSEMNVSTLELGDSALYLCASSLDRGRGTEAFFGQGTRLTVV.

The chain recombines TRBV19 with TRBJ1-1, with D perhaps TRBD1 (5 bases). The CDR3 runs 14 residues. CDR1 is LNHDA, CDR2 SQIVND, per germline (reference sequence). Trimming removed 5 bases from V and 0 bases from J, with 10 bases in between. CDR3 amino acids: CASSLPTVNTEAFF. Written as DNA, the CDR3 is TGTGCCAGTAGTCTTCCGACAGTGAACACTGAAGCTTTCTTT.

This clone was detected once. The gene calls are TRBV6-1 and TRBJ2-2; 8 bases line up with TRBD2. Looked up from germline, CDR1 is MNHNS and CDR2 is SASEGT. The CDR3 runs to 16 residues. The J segment lost 8 bases and the V segment lost 3 bases, leaving 11 bases of the junction unmatched. The CDR3 DNA is TGTGCCAGCAGTGACGGGGGAGGAGCGGGGGCAGGGGAGCTGTTTTTT. This translates into CASSDGGGAGAGELFF.

The V gene is TRBV25-1, the J gene TRBJ2-7; 10 bases agree with TRBD2. V dropped 4 bases and J dropped 6; count of bases not matched to a gene: 12. Germline values: CDR1 MGHDK, CDR2 SYGVNS. This CDR3 has 16 amino acids. CDR3 region: CASSAWGTSGAAEQYF. The CDR3 DNA sequence: TGTGCCAGCAGTGCATGGGGAACTAGCGGGGCTGCCGAGCAGTACTTC.

This clone showed up just a few times. The chain has TRBV7-3 and TRBJ2-3; TRBD2 matches at 7 bases. This CDR3 contains 17 residues. Trimming removed 2 bases from V and 0 bases from J; junction bases left unmatched: 8. Germline lookup yields CDR1 SGHTA and CDR2 FQGTGA. The CDR3 here is CASSLGSGITSTDTQYF. The CDR3 DNA is TGTGCCAGCAGCTTAGGAAGCGGGATTACTAGCACAGATACGCAGTATTTT.

This clone was counted only a few times. The chain joins TRBV7-9 to TRBJ2-7; the D gene is possibly TRBD1 (5 bases). The V end lost 1 base, the J end lost 13 bases, and 17 bases lay between the germline ends. Germline V gene lookup returns CDR1 SEHNR and CDR2 FQNEAQ (reference sequence). CDR3 length equals 13 residues. The CDR3 here is CASSLDSQGSPYF. CDR3 bases: TGTGCCAGCAGCTTAGATAGTCAGGGATCCCCCTACTTC.